The rows below give T cell receptor beta chains drawn from one sample of a study of response to subunit inactivated influenza vaccine. TCRdb re-derived calls from the RT-PCR reads in MiXCR, one entry per CDR3 protein. The sample holds roughly 170,000 distinct CDR3 sequences, about 10% seen once. The sequenced sample was non-naive T cells sorted from PBMCs, obtained on the day of vaccination. All receptors come from a man aged 50 or older who received an inactivated influenza vaccine. CDR3s include the opening cysteine and the closing phenylalanine or tryptophan. A D gene is named only where the DNA matches it firmly. Some rows have no size entry. The others give once, few or many, or a class for an expanded clone.

clone size: -
V gene: TRBV30
D gene: -
J gene: TRBJ2-3
CDR3 protein: CAWSAMGTDTQYF
CDR3 DNA: TGTGCCTGGAGTGCGATGGGAACAGATACGCAGTATTTT

clone size: few
V gene: TRBV9
D gene: -
J gene: TRBJ2-3
CDR3 protein: CASSVTGSTDTQYF
CDR3 DNA: TGTGCCAGCAGCGTCACAGGTAGCACAGATACGCAGTATTTT

clone size: -
V gene: TRBV3-1
D gene: TRBD1
J gene: TRBJ2-5
CDR3 protein: CASSQTGEETQYF
CDR3 DNA: TGTGCCAGCAGCCAAACAGGGGAGGAGACCCAGTACTTC

clone size: many
V gene: TRBV4-2
D gene: -
J gene: TRBJ2-7
CDR3 protein: CASSQGSNGGHEQYF
CDR3 DNA: TGTGCCAGCAGCCAAGGAAGCAACGGGGGCCACGAGCAGTACTTC

clone size: many
V gene: TRBV4-2
D gene: TRBD2
J gene: TRBJ2-2
CDR3 protein: CASSQGASGKTGELFF
CDR3 DNA: TGTGCCAGCAGCCAAGGGGCTAGCGGGAAAACCGGGGAGCTGTTTTTT

clone size: many
V gene: TRBV6-2/TRBV6-3
D gene: -
J gene: TRBJ2-3
CDR3 protein: CASSYGGAREADTQYF
CDR3 DNA: TGTGCCAGCAGTTACGGGGGAGCTCGTGAGGCAGATACGCAGTATTTT

clone size: -
V gene: TRBV6-2/TRBV6-3
D gene: TRBD1
J gene: TRBJ2-1
CDR3 protein: CASSYSIGGLRNEQFF
CDR3 DNA: TGTGCCAGCAGTTACAGCATAGGGGGCTTACGGAATGAGCAGTTCTTC

clone size: -
V gene: TRBV28
D gene: -
J gene: TRBJ2-3
CDR3 protein: CASSRGSVRRRTDTQYF
CDR3 DNA: TGTGCCAGCAGTCGAGGATCGGTCCGCCGCCGCACAGATACGCAGTATTTT

clone size: few
V gene: TRBV12-3/TRBV12-4
D gene: -
J gene: TRBJ1-1
CDR3 protein: CASSHNSGSTEAFF
CDR3 DNA: TGTGCCAGCAGTCACAACAGTGGGAGCACTGAAGCTTTCTTT

clone size: few
V gene: TRBV9
D gene: -
J gene: TRBJ2-2
CDR3 protein: CASSVAREGSNTGELFF
CDR3 DNA: TGTGCCAGCAGCGTAGCCCGTGAGGGGTCGAACACCGGGGAGCTGTTTTTT

clone size: -
V gene: TRBV27
D gene: -
J gene: TRBJ2-1
CDR3 protein: CASADMRFRNEQFF
CDR3 DNA: TGTGCCAGCGCTGACATGAGGTTTCGCAATGAGCAGTTCTTC

clone size: few
V gene: TRBV7-3
D gene: TRBD2
J gene: TRBJ2-1
CDR3 protein: CASSWGGNEQFF
CDR3 DNA: TGTGCCAGCAGCTGGGGGGGGAATGAGCAGTTCTTC

clone size: few
V gene: TRBV20-1
D gene: TRBD2
J gene: TRBJ2-1
CDR3 protein: CSARVALAGLHNEQFF
CDR3 DNA: TGCAGTGCTAGAGTCGCGCTAGCGGGGCTTCACAATGAGCAGTTCTTC

clone size: many
V gene: TRBV24-1
D gene: -
J gene: TRBJ2-1
CDR3 protein: CATSGPPNNNEQFF
CDR3 DNA: TGTGCCACCAGCGGTCCCCCCAATAACAATGAGCAGTTCTTC

clone size: many
V gene: TRBV28
D gene: -
J gene: TRBJ2-3
CDR3 protein: CASSFQSTDTQYF
CDR3 DNA: TGTGCCAGCAGTTTCCAGAGCACAGATACGCAGTATTTT

clone size: few
V gene: TRBV6-5
D gene: -
J gene: TRBJ1-4
CDR3 protein: CASSYLFTATNEKLFF
CDR3 DNA: TGTGCCAGCAGTTATTTGTTCACAGCAACTAATGAAAAACTGTTTTTT

clone size: -
V gene: TRBV10-2
D gene: TRBD2
J gene: TRBJ2-7
CDR3 protein: CASSQGSGVYYEQYF
CDR3 DNA: TGCGCCAGCAGTCAGGGTAGCGGGGTGTACTACGAGCAGTACTTC

clone size: few
V gene: TRBV12-3/TRBV12-4
D gene: -
J gene: TRBJ1-5
CDR3 protein: CASRLGGNQPQHF
CDR3 DNA: TGTGCCAGCAGATTAGGAGGGAATCAGCCCCAGCATTTT

clone size: -
V gene: TRBV2
D gene: TRBD1
J gene: TRBJ1-5
CDR3 protein: CASRRAQGSGQPQHF
CDR3 DNA: TGTGCCAGCCGTCGGGCACAGGGGAGCGGTCAGCCCCAGCATTTT

clone size: -
V gene: TRBV11-1
D gene: -
J gene: TRBJ2-7
CDR3 protein: CASSLLPGGYEQYF
CDR3 DNA: TGTGCCAGCAGCTTACTCCCCGGGGGCTACGAGCAGTACTTC

clone size: many
V gene: TRBV15
D gene: TRBD1
J gene: TRBJ2-1
CDR3 protein: CATSNGQGDNEQFF
CDR3 DNA: TGTGCCACCAGCAACGGACAGGGAGACAATGAGCAGTTCTTC

clone size: -
V gene: TRBV27
D gene: -
J gene: TRBJ2-3
CDR3 protein: CASSWSGGSADTQYF
CDR3 DNA: TGTGCCAGCAGTTGGAGCGGAGGTAGTGCAGATACGCAGTATTTT

clone size: many
V gene: TRBV7-2
D gene: -
J gene: TRBJ2-3
CDR3 protein: CASSSQSTDTQYF
CDR3 DNA: TGTGCCAGCAGCTCGCAGAGCACAGATACGCAGTATTTT

clone size: few
V gene: TRBV4-2
D gene: -
J gene: TRBJ1-6
CDR3 protein: CASTPQKGYNSPLHF
CDR3 DNA: TGTGCCAGCACCCCTCAGAAGGGGTATAATTCACCCCTCCACTTT

clone size: -
V gene: TRBV4-1
D gene: -
J gene: TRBJ1-4
CDR3 protein: CASSQGQGSNEKLFF
CDR3 DNA: TGCGCCAGCAGCCAAGGGCAGGGGTCGAATGAAAAACTGTTTTTT

clone size: many
V gene: TRBV9
D gene: -
J gene: TRBJ2-1
CDR3 protein: CASSVGYYNEQFF
CDR3 DNA: TGTGCCAGCAGCGTAGGCTATTACAATGAGCAGTTCTTC

clone size: many
V gene: TRBV12-3/TRBV12-4
D gene: TRBD2
J gene: TRBJ2-7
CDR3 protein: CASSFGTSGGYEQYF
CDR3 DNA: TGTGCCAGCAGTTTTGGCACTAGCGGGGGCTACGAGCAGTACTTC

clone size: many
V gene: TRBV20-1
D gene: -
J gene: TRBJ2-5
CDR3 protein: CSARDQVTAQYF
CDR3 DNA: TGCAGTGCTAGAGATCAGGTCACGGCCCAGTACTTC

clone size: few
V gene: TRBV6-4
D gene: TRBD1
J gene: TRBJ2-7
CDR3 protein: CATGQGALYEQYF
CDR3 DNA: TGTGCCACGGGACAGGGAGCCCTGTACGAGCAGTACTTC

clone size: many
V gene: TRBV25-1
D gene: TRBD1
J gene: TRBJ2-7
CDR3 protein: CASTRDRGGEQYF
CDR3 DNA: TGTGCCAGCACACGGGACAGGGGAGGTGAGCAGTACTTC

clone size: many
V gene: TRBV5-5
D gene: TRBD2
J gene: TRBJ2-3
CDR3 protein: CASIPGLAPDTQYF
CDR3 DNA: TGTGCCAGCATCCCGGGACTAGCGCCAGATACGCAGTATTTT

clone size: -
V gene: TRBV20-1
D gene: -
J gene: TRBJ2-5
CDR3 protein: CSARLGKETQYF
CDR3 DNA: TGCAGTGCTAGGCTAGGGAAAGAGACCCAGTACTTC

clone size: few
V gene: TRBV7-2
D gene: TRBD2
J gene: TRBJ2-1
CDR3 protein: CASSFPTGLAARVEQFF
CDR3 DNA: TGTGCCAGCAGCTTCCCCACCGGACTAGCGGCCAGGGTTGAGCAGTTCTTC

clone size: few
V gene: TRBV5-4
D gene: TRBD1
J gene: TRBJ1-1
CDR3 protein: CASSFRDRRINTEAFF
CDR3 DNA: TGTGCCAGCAGCTTTCGGGACAGGAGAATAAACACTGAAGCTTTCTTT

clone size: -
V gene: TRBV7-2
D gene: -
J gene: TRBJ1-4
CDR3 protein: CASSRTGAAKLFF
CDR3 DNA: TGTGCCAGCAGCCGGACGGGGGCTGCGAAACTGTTTTTT

clone size: -
V gene: TRBV5-1
D gene: -
J gene: TRBJ1-1
CDR3 protein: CASSLDPDTEAFF
CDR3 DNA: TGCGCCAGCAGCTTGGACCCAGACACTGAAGCTTTCTTT

clone size: -
V gene: TRBV4-3
D gene: -
J gene: TRBJ2-5
CDR3 protein: CASSQERQGGWTQYF
CDR3 DNA: TGCGCCAGCAGCCAAGAGAGGCAGGGAGGATGGACCCAGTACTTC

clone size: -
V gene: TRBV20-1
D gene: TRBD1
J gene: TRBJ2-4
CDR3 protein: CSASDQGAYLNIQYF
CDR3 DNA: TGCAGTGCTAGTGACCAGGGGGCCTACTTAAACATTCAGTACTTC

clone size: -
V gene: TRBV7-2
D gene: -
J gene: TRBJ2-1
CDR3 protein: CASSFDNNEQFF
CDR3 DNA: TGTGCCAGCAGCTTCGACAACAATGAGCAGTTCTTC

clone size: many
V gene: TRBV28
D gene: -
J gene: TRBJ1-1
CDR3 protein: CASSSGETEAFF
CDR3 DNA: TGTGCCAGCAGTTCCGGGGAGACTGAAGCTTTCTTT

clone size: -
V gene: TRBV7-2
D gene: TRBD1
J gene: TRBJ2-7
CDR3 protein: CASSLDDRASSYEQYF
CDR3 DNA: TGTGCCAGCAGCTTAGATGACAGGGCGTCCTCCTACGAGCAGTACTTC